These T cell receptor beta chains were read from a single sample in a study of T cell repertoires in cytomegalovirus infection. TCRdb re-called the reads with MiXCR, one entry per CDR3 protein. The sample lists about 890,000 distinct CDR3 sequences; around 29% were seen once. Their recognized antigens are unknown. The source material was cultured CD8+ T cells from PBMCs, sampled from culture after CMV antigen stimulation. The receptors were gathered from a human donor in good health (CMV status not recorded). Some clones in this sample may be carry-over from other donors' samples. Each CDR3 is given with its conserved first and last residue. The D gene is left open where the match is weak. Clone sizes are given selectively: once, few, many, or a class where the clone is expanded.

d_gene: .
v_gene: TRBV6-6
abundance: .
j_gene: TRBJ2-7
CDR3aa: CASSYNSFYEQYF
CDR3nt: TGTGCCAGCAGTTATAACAGTTTCTACGAGCAGTACTTC

d_gene: .
v_gene: TRBV4-2
abundance: once
j_gene: TRBJ2-1
CDR3aa: CASSAPREQFF
CDR3nt: TGTGCCAGCAGCGCCCCCAGGGAGCAGTTCTTC

d_gene: TRBD1
v_gene: TRBV4-3
abundance: few
j_gene: TRBJ2-2
CDR3aa: CASSQVGDRDTGELFF
CDR3nt: TGCGCCAGCAGCCAAGTTGGGGACAGGGACACCGGGGAGCTGTTTTTT

d_gene: .
v_gene: TRBV20-1
abundance: .
j_gene: TRBJ2-1
CDR3aa: CSLTGPYNEQFF
CDR3nt: TGCAGCCTTACAGGGCCCTACAATGAGCAGTTCTTC

d_gene: TRBD2
v_gene: TRBV7-2
abundance: .
j_gene: TRBJ2-3
CDR3aa: CASSLLGTSGADTQYF
CDR3nt: TGTGCCAGCAGCTTACTAGGGACTAGCGGGGCTGATACGCAGTATTTT

d_gene: .
v_gene: TRBV6-1
abundance: .
j_gene: TRBJ2-7
CDR3aa: CASSEGGPTGEQYF
CDR3nt: TGTGCCAGCAGTGAAGGCGGACCCACGGGCGAGCAGTACTTC

d_gene: TRBD1
v_gene: TRBV27
abundance: many
j_gene: TRBJ1-5
CDR3aa: CASSSAGGIERAQHF
CDR3nt: TGTGCCAGCAGTTCGGCAGGGGGCATAGAAAGGGCCCAGCATTTT

d_gene: .
v_gene: TRBV28
abundance: .
j_gene: TRBJ2-3
CDR3aa: CASSSRTEARGTDTQYF
CDR3nt: TGTGCCAGCAGTTCCAGAACAGAGGCCCGAGGGACAGATACGCAGTATTTT

d_gene: .
v_gene: TRBV3-1
abundance: .
j_gene: TRBJ1-1
CDR3aa: CASSPHRYSGGTEAFF
CDR3nt: TGTGCCAGCAGCCCCCACAGGTACTCTGGGGGCACTGAAGCTTTCTTT

d_gene: TRBD2
v_gene: TRBV9
abundance: few
j_gene: TRBJ2-5
CDR3aa: CASSGGLAGAETQYF
CDR3nt: TGTGCCAGCAGCGGGGGACTAGCGGGGGCGGAGACCCAGTACTTC

d_gene: .
v_gene: TRBV6-6
abundance: few
j_gene: TRBJ1-4
CDR3aa: CASSSQGGGPSLGEKLFF
CDR3nt: TGTGCCAGCAGTTCCCAAGGAGGGGGACCCTCATTAGGAGAAAAACTGTTTTTT

d_gene: .
v_gene: TRBV15
abundance: .
j_gene: TRBJ2-1
CDR3aa: CATSREGGLNSYNEQFF
CDR3nt: TGTGCCACCAGCAGAGAGGGGGGGCTCAACTCCTACAATGAGCAGTTCTTC

d_gene: .
v_gene: TRBV27
abundance: .
j_gene: TRBJ2-3
CDR3aa: CASSLGPRPDTQYF
CDR3nt: TGTGCCAGCAGTTTGGGCCCACGGCCAGATACGCAGTATTTT

d_gene: .
v_gene: TRBV5-1
abundance: once
j_gene: TRBJ1-4
CDR3aa: CASSFTGQGEKLFF
CDR3nt: TGCGCCAGCAGCTTTACAGGGCAGGGTGAAAAACTGTTTTTT

d_gene: .
v_gene: TRBV24-1
abundance: .
j_gene: TRBJ2-1
CDR3aa: CATSDHTDEQFF
CDR3nt: TGTGCCACCAGTGATCATACTGATGAGCAGTTCTTC

d_gene: .
v_gene: TRBV27
abundance: .
j_gene: TRBJ2-1
CDR3aa: CASSLSGGTSYNEQFF
CDR3nt: TGTGCCAGCAGTTTATCGGGCGGAACCTCCTACAATGAGCAGTTCTTC

d_gene: .
v_gene: TRBV7-2
abundance: many
j_gene: TRBJ2-3
CDR3aa: CASSQRGFFTDTQYF
CDR3nt: TGTGCCAGCAGCCAAAGAGGGTTTTTCACAGATACGCAGTATTTT

d_gene: .
v_gene: TRBV29-1
abundance: few
j_gene: TRBJ2-7
CDR3aa: CSVALLAGDEQYF
CDR3nt: TGCAGCGTTGCCCTCCTGGCAGGCGACGAGCAGTACTTC

d_gene: .
v_gene: TRBV28
abundance: few
j_gene: TRBJ2-2
CDR3aa: CASSFWGAVNTGELFF
CDR3nt: TGTGCCAGCAGTTTCTGGGGGGCGGTAAACACCGGGGAGCTGTTTTTT

d_gene: .
v_gene: TRBV5-1
abundance: few
j_gene: TRBJ2-1
CDR3aa: CASSIKSGPSYNEQFF
CDR3nt: TGCGCCAGCAGCATAAAAAGCGGGCCTTCCTACAATGAGCAGTTCTTC

d_gene: .
v_gene: TRBV6-1
abundance: few
j_gene: TRBJ1-4
CDR3aa: CASTETERATNEKLFF
CDR3nt: TGTGCCAGCACCGAGACTGAACGCGCAACTAATGAAAAACTGTTTTTT

d_gene: TRBD1
v_gene: TRBV12-3/TRBV12-4
abundance: .
j_gene: TRBJ2-7
CDR3aa: CASSSTGYEDDHEQYF
CDR3nt: TGTGCCAGCAGTTCGACAGGGTACGAAGATGATCACGAGCAGTACTTC

d_gene: TRBD2
v_gene: TRBV20-1
abundance: .
j_gene: TRBJ2-1
CDR3aa: CSARDAAGGAYNEQFF
CDR3nt: TGCAGTGCTAGAGATGCGGCGGGGGGGGCCTACAATGAGCAGTTCTTC

d_gene: TRBD2
v_gene: TRBV7-8
abundance: .
j_gene: TRBJ2-7
CDR3aa: CASSLFRRGSYEQYF
CDR3nt: TGTGCCAGCAGCTTATTTCGGCGGGGGTCCTACGAGCAGTACTTC

d_gene: .
v_gene: TRBV27
abundance: .
j_gene: TRBJ2-2
CDR3aa: CASSFSLLGAGELFF
CDR3nt: TGTGCCAGCAGTTTTTCCCTCCTCGGGGCCGGGGAGCTGTTTTTT

d_gene: .
v_gene: TRBV3-1
abundance: .
j_gene: TRBJ2-7
CDR3aa: CASSQEGGPYEQYF
CDR3nt: TGTGCCAGCAGCCAAGAGGGGGGGCCCTACGAGCAGTACTTC

d_gene: .
v_gene: TRBV12-3/TRBV12-4
abundance: .
j_gene: TRBJ2-1
CDR3aa: CASSHGRYEQFF
CDR3nt: TGTGCCAGCAGCCACGGCCGGTATGAGCAGTTCTTC

d_gene: TRBD1
v_gene: TRBV7-8
abundance: many
j_gene: TRBJ2-1
CDR3aa: CASSQTGFNEQFF
CDR3nt: TGTGCCAGCAGCCAGACAGGGTTCAATGAGCAGTTCTTC

d_gene: TRBD1
v_gene: TRBV6-1
abundance: many
j_gene: TRBJ2-5
CDR3aa: CASSDAGGVRETQYF
CDR3nt: TGTGCCAGCAGTGATGCAGGGGGCGTTCGGGAGACCCAGTACTTC

d_gene: .
v_gene: TRBV9
abundance: .
j_gene: TRBJ1-3
CDR3aa: CASSALLDKYGNTIYF
CDR3nt: TGTGCCAGCAGCGCCTTACTTGACAAGTATGGAAACACCATATATTTT

d_gene: .
v_gene: TRBV10-3
abundance: .
j_gene: TRBJ1-1
CDR3aa: CAISGGRGGTEAFF
CDR3nt: TGTGCCATCAGTGGGGGGCGCGGGGGCACTGAAGCTTTCTTT

d_gene: .
v_gene: TRBV10-3
abundance: .
j_gene: TRBJ1-1
CDR3aa: CAISPPRGLTAFF
CDR3nt: TGTGCCATCAGTCCACCCAGGGGATTGACAGCTTTCTTT

d_gene: .
v_gene: TRBV11-2
abundance: .
j_gene: TRBJ2-1
CDR3aa: CASSLAGSDGYNEQFF
CDR3nt: TGTGCCAGCAGCTTAGCAGGGTCGGATGGATACAATGAGCAGTTCTTC

d_gene: .
v_gene: TRBV7-9
abundance: .
j_gene: TRBJ1-4
CDR3aa: CASSLGTKPEREKLFF
CDR3nt: TGTGCCAGCAGCCTCGGAACAAAACCTGAGAGGGAAAAACTGTTTTTT

d_gene: .
v_gene: TRBV7-9
abundance: .
j_gene: TRBJ1-1
CDR3aa: CASSFGQNMNTEAFF
CDR3nt: TGTGCCAGCAGCTTCGGGCAGAACATGAACACTGAAGCTTTCTTT

d_gene: .
v_gene: TRBV6-2/TRBV6-3
abundance: many
j_gene: TRBJ2-2
CDR3aa: CASSYNPANTGELFF
CDR3nt: TGTGCCAGCAGTTACAACCCAGCGAACACCGGGGAGCTGTTTTTT

d_gene: TRBD2
v_gene: TRBV7-9
abundance: few
j_gene: TRBJ2-1
CDR3aa: CASSKEGTTYNEQFF
CDR3nt: TGTGCCAGCAGCAAAGAAGGGACTACCTACAATGAGCAGTTCTTC

d_gene: .
v_gene: TRBV12-3/TRBV12-4
abundance: .
j_gene: TRBJ1-2
CDR3aa: CASSLRVGNYGYTF
CDR3nt: TGTGCCAGCTCCCTGCGGGTTGGTAACTATGGCTACACCTTC

d_gene: .
v_gene: TRBV7-9
abundance: many
j_gene: TRBJ1-2
CDR3aa: CASSLSRDGYTF
CDR3nt: TGTGCCAGCAGCTTATCCAGGGACGGCTACACCTTC

d_gene: .
v_gene: TRBV5-5
abundance: .
j_gene: TRBJ1-2
CDR3aa: CASSLRWEVGYTF
CDR3nt: TGTGCCAGCAGCTTGAGGTGGGAAGTTGGCTACACCTTC

d_gene: TRBD2
v_gene: TRBV9
abundance: .
j_gene: TRBJ2-7
CDR3aa: CASSVVAGGPPYEQYF
CDR3nt: TGTGCCAGCAGCGTAGTGGCGGGGGGACCGCCCTACGAGCAGTACTTC

d_gene: .
v_gene: TRBV7-9
abundance: few
j_gene: TRBJ2-1
CDR3aa: CASSWTARSSYNEQFF
CDR3nt: TGTGCCAGCAGCTGGACGGCCCGCAGCTCCTACAATGAGCAGTTCTTC

d_gene: .
v_gene: TRBV7-6
abundance: .
j_gene: TRBJ2-7
CDR3aa: CASSLFSDWREQYF
CDR3nt: TGTGCCAGCAGCTTATTTTCAGATTGGAGAGAGCAGTACTTC

d_gene: TRBD1
v_gene: TRBV7-2
abundance: few
j_gene: TRBJ2-5
CDR3aa: CASSTWTGEGETQYF
CDR3nt: TGTGCCAGCAGCACCTGGACAGGGGAAGGAGAGACCCAGTACTTC

d_gene: TRBD1
v_gene: TRBV5-5
abundance: .
j_gene: TRBJ2-1
CDR3aa: CASSLSSGTGASSPFF
CDR3nt: TGTGCCAGCAGCCTGTCCTCCGGGACAGGGGCGTCGAGTCCGTTCTTC

d_gene: TRBD1
v_gene: TRBV6-2/TRBV6-3
abundance: .
j_gene: TRBJ2-5
CDR3aa: CASSYPGQGWETQYF
CDR3nt: TGTGCCAGCAGTTACCCCGGACAGGGGTGGGAGACCCAGTACTTC

d_gene: .
v_gene: TRBV5-6
abundance: .
j_gene: TRBJ1-5
CDR3aa: CASSFGTSKGQPQHF
CDR3nt: TGTGCCAGCAGCTTTGGGACGTCGAAGGGTCAGCCCCAGCATTTT

d_gene: .
v_gene: TRBV10-2
abundance: .
j_gene: TRBJ2-2
CDR3aa: CASSEGGHLNTGELFF
CDR3nt: TGCGCCAGCAGTGAAGGGGGACACTTGAACACCGGGGAGCTGTTTTTT

d_gene: .
v_gene: TRBV2
abundance: .
j_gene: TRBJ2-7
CDR3aa: CASSPRLGYEQYF
CDR3nt: TGTGCCAGCAGCCCACGGTTAGGCTACGAGCAGTACTTC

d_gene: .
v_gene: TRBV10-3
abundance: few
j_gene: TRBJ2-7
CDR3aa: CAIRTEYYEQYF
CDR3nt: TGTGCCATCAGAACAGAGTATTACGAGCAGTACTTC

d_gene: .
v_gene: TRBV7-6
abundance: many
j_gene: TRBJ1-3
CDR3aa: CASSQRQSSGNTIYF
CDR3nt: TGTGCCAGCAGCCAAAGACAGTCCTCTGGAAACACCATATATTTT

d_gene: .
v_gene: TRBV14
abundance: .
j_gene: TRBJ1-3
CDR3aa: CASSPGPDGNTIYF
CDR3nt: TGTGCCAGCAGCCCGGGGCCAGATGGAAACACCATATATTTT

d_gene: TRBD1
v_gene: TRBV7-2
abundance: many
j_gene: TRBJ2-3
CDR3aa: CASSASPGQGRTDTQYF
CDR3nt: TGTGCCAGCAGCGCAAGCCCCGGACAGGGGCGGACAGATACGCAGTATTTT

d_gene: TRBD2
v_gene: TRBV6-5
abundance: .
j_gene: TRBJ2-3
CDR3aa: CASSYSPGLAGRVGDTQYF
CDR3nt: TGTGCCAGCAGTTACTCTCCGGGACTAGCGGGGAGAGTTGGAGATACGCAGTATTTT